The next 3 T cell receptor beta chains were all read from a single sample in a study of blood T cell repertoires in COVID-19. TCRdb's table, derived via immunoSEQ multiplex PCR, lists solely in-frame clones and lacks some. Among about 62,000 clones listed, more than 80% were seen once. Sequenced: peripheral blood. The receptors were gathered from a woman aged 55-70 years with COVID-19, enrolled during active disease.

This clone has just a few counts. The J gene is TRBJ1-2, the V gene TRBV6-1; D is possibly TRBD1 (6 bases). The V and J ends lost 1 base and 8 bases respectively, with 17 bases between them. Germline CDR1 and CDR2: MNHNS and SASEGT. The CDR3 runs to 15 residues. The CDR3 DNA sequence: TGTGCCAGCAGTGAAGTAGGCGGGGGGCCTGAGGGCTACACCTTC. Protein sequence: CASSEVGGGPEGYTF.

The chain is built from TRBV7-3 and TRBJ1-1; D is unclear. Deletions cut 3 bases from V and 6 bases from J, with 11 bases between. There are 13 residues in the CDR3. Germline-derived CDR1 and CDR2 are SGHTA and FQGTGA. CDR3 DNA: TGTGCCAGCAGCTTCTTAGTGGGCGCTGAAGCTTTCTTT. It encodes CASSFLVGAEAFF.

V usage is TRBV29-1 and J usage is TRBJ1-5, with D maybe TRBD1 (5 bases). Trimming removed 7 bases at V and 3 bases at J, with 13 bases between. Germline assignment: CDR1 SQVTM and CDR2 ANQGSEA. This CDR3 contains 13 residues. The CDR3: CSAAGGVNQPQHF. CDR3 DNA sequence: TGCAGCGCCGCGGGAGGGGTCAATCAGCCCCAGCATTTT.